Following are 23 T cell receptor beta chains from one sample sequenced in a study of T-cell memory formation after mild COVID-19. TCRdb fed the 5' RACE reads into MiXCR, producing one record per CDR3 protein. The table shows 250,000 to 300,000 distinct CDR3 sequences, with 15% to 20% occurring only once. The specimen was PBMCs or a T cell subset sorted from them (not recorded which). The receptor source for this set is a man younger than 35 who had mild COVID-19 (a few samples of this study predate the infection). Cell type and time point are not known.

This clonotype was counted between two and nine times. The chain uses TRBV20-1 and TRBJ2-7, with 11 bases that match TRBD2. V shed 6 bases and J 4 bases; nucleotides not matched to a gene: 14. The CDR3 is made up of 16 amino acids. From germline, CDR1 is DFQATT and CDR2 SNEGSKA (reference sequence). CDR3 bases: TGCAGTGCCCTCCCCCGACCGGGACTAGCGGCTTACGAGCAGTACTTC. Encoded protein: CSALPRPGLAAYEQYF.

The DNA for the CDR3 is TGCAGCGTTGACCCAGCAGCCTCAGATACGCAGTATTTT. Translated: CSVDPAASDTQYF. The V call is TRBV29-1, the J call TRBJ2-3, with D unresolved. Germline lookup yields CDR1 SQVTM and CDR2 ANQGSEA. The CDR3 totals 13 residues. The germline V and J ends were trimmed by 3 bases and 4 bases, with 11 bases remaining between them.

This clonotype appeared a few times. The rearrangement links TRBV7-9 to TRBJ2-1; D unclear. CDR3 length: 11 residues. Germline V lookup: CDR1 SEHNR, CDR2 FQNEAQ (reference sequence). Deletions cut 5 bases from V and 9 bases from J, with 8 bases between. CDR3 DNA sequence: TGTGCCAGCAGCCATGCTAGTGAGCAGTTCTTC. Its translation: CASSHASEQFF. Complete variable domain (other parts from reference TRBV7-9 and TRBJ2-1): DTGVSQNPRHKITKRGQNVTFRCDPISEHNRLYWYRQTLGQGPEFLTYFQNEAQLEKSRLLSDRFSAERPKGSFSTLEIQRTEQGDSAMYLCASSHASEQFFGPGTRLTVL.

V is TRBV11-2 and J is TRBJ2-5; 13 positions agree with TRBD2. Germline CDR1 is SGHAT and CDR2 is FQNNGV. The CDR3 totals 16 residues. The ends lost 4 bases at V and 1 base at J; junction bases unmatched: 3. The CDR3 nucleotides read TGTGCCAGCAGCTCTTGGACTAGCGGGGGCCAAGAGACCCAGTACTTC. Amino acid sequence: CASSSWTSGGQETQYF.

This clonotype was observed many times. The CDR3 coding sequence is TGTGCCAGCAGCTTAGGCCCGGTGTGGACCTCCTATAATTCACCCCTCCACTTT. It specifies CASSLGPVWTSYNSPLHF. The V and J genes are TRBV7-2 and TRBJ1-6; no clear D. CDR1 and CDR2 from the germline V gene are SGHTA and FQGNSA. This CDR3 contains 18 residues. Trimming cost V 1 base and J 0 bases, with 13 bases left between them.

This clonotype has only a few counts. CDR3 sequence: CASRRTGTYEQYV. Here the CDR3 DNA reads TGTGCCAGCAGAAGGACAGGGACCTACGAGCAGTACGTC. This chain uses TRBV6-2 or TRBV6-3 with TRBJ2-7, with TRBD1 identical over 8 bases. The CDR3 loop spans 13 amino acids. Unmatched junction bases numbered 3, after V lost 6 bases and J lost 2 bases. Germline loops: CDR1 MNHEY, CDR2 SVGEGT.

This clonotype showed up just a few times. The chain has TRBV7-8 and TRBJ1-5; D call uncertain. Germline V CDR1 and CDR2: SGHVS, FQNEAQ. Trimming shortened V by 1 base and J by 11 bases, and 12 bases separated the two germline ends. This CDR3 region has 13 residues. CDR3 coding DNA: TGTGCCAGCAGCTTAGGTCAGGAGGCTACCCAGCATTTT. Translation: CASSLGQEATQHF.

Only a few counts were recorded for this clonotype. The chain couples TRBV5-1 to TRBJ1-6, with TRBD1 matching 8 bases. Trimming at V came to 3 bases and at J to 10 bases, leaving 6 bases not matched to a gene. The CDR3 is made up of 14 amino acids. Germline values: CDR1 SGHRS, CDR2 YFSETQ. This CDR3 is CASSSDRARSPLHF. CDR3 DNA: TGCGCCAGCAGCTCGGACAGGGCGCGGTCACCCCTCCACTTT.

This clonotype has at least ten counts. CDR3 loop: CASSPVTTDQPQHF. CDR3 DNA sequence: TGCGCCAGCAGCCCGGTGACAACCGATCAGCCCCAGCATTTT. This sequence joins TRBV4-3 and TRBJ1-5; D is unclear. The germline gives CDR1 LGHNA, CDR2 YSLEER. V lost 4 bases and J lost 5, with 12 bases in between. The CDR3 length is 14 residues.

CDR3 sequence reads: CSARDASLVPSRGGYTF. Written as DNA, the CDR3 is TGCAGTGCTAGAGACGCGTCGCTCGTTCCATCCAGAGGTGGCTACACCTTC. V usage is TRBV20-1 and J usage is TRBJ1-2; D gene ambiguous. This CDR3 contains 17 residues. The germline gives CDR1 DFQATT, CDR2 SNEGSKA (reference sequence). V was clipped by 0 bases and J by 7 bases, with 24 bases between them.

This clonotype occurred a few times. The CDR3 sequence is CASSLDEAPRGYTF. Written as DNA, the CDR3 is TGCGCCAGCAGCTTGGATGAGGCCCCGAGGGGATACACCTTC. The V and J genes are TRBV5-1 and TRBJ1-2, with TRBD1 as a possible D gene (5 bases). The CDR3 covers 14 residues. Trimming pared 0 bases from V and 11 bases from J, leaving 17 bases between. In germline, CDR1 is SGHRS, CDR2 YFSETQ.

This clonotype was detected a few times. This chain connects TRBV6-6 to TRBJ2-1, with TRBD1 identical over 9 bases. The CDR3 contains 14 residues. Germline V gives CDR1 MNHNY, CDR2 SVGAGI (reference sequence). The V and J ends lost 6 bases and 7 bases, in that order; junction bases with no gene match: 7. The chain's CDR3 is CASRSTGGENEQFF. The CDR3, as DNA: TGTGCCAGCAGATCCACAGGGGGCGAGAATGAGCAGTTCTTC.

The chain has TRBV5-1 and TRBJ1-4; D ambiguous. Germline V gene sequence: CDR1 SGHRS, CDR2 YFSETQ. There are 15 residues in the CDR3. V lost 0 bases to trimming and J lost 0 bases, with 6 bases between them. CDR3 protein: CASSLDGATNEKLFF. In nucleotides, the CDR3 is TGCGCCAGCAGCTTGGACGGTGCAACTAATGAAAAACTGTTTTTT.

The J gene is TRBJ2-1, the V gene TRBV11-2, with a weak D call TRBD1 (5 bases). From germline, CDR1 is SGHAT and CDR2 FQNNGV. The CDR3 loop spans 15 amino acids. Trimming cost V 4 bases and J 8 bases, with 18 bases left between them. This CDR3 is CASSSPGAGMHEQFF. The CDR3 coding sequence is TGTGCCAGCAGCTCACCCGGCGCAGGGATGCATGAGCAGTTCTTC.

This clonotype has only a few counts. This rearrangement joins TRBV7-6 to TRBJ2-2; TRBD1 might be the D (6 bases). V gave up 5 bases and J gave up 6 bases, with 19 bases separating them. Germline V gives CDR1 SGHVS, CDR2 FNYEAQ. The CDR3 contains 16 residues. This CDR3 is CASSPRPGQQPGELFF. The CDR3 DNA is TGTGCCAGCAGCCCTCGGCCGGGACAACAACCCGGGGAGCTGTTTTTT.

The J gene is TRBJ2-3, the V gene TRBV4-2; possible D gene TRBD2, 5 bases. Trimming removed 4 bases at V and 2 bases at J, with 16 bases between. The CDR3 is 16 amino acids. Germline CDR1 is LGHNA and CDR2 is YNFKEQ. CDR3 coding DNA: TGTGCCAGCAGCCTAGACCCCCTGGGAGACACAGATACGCAGTATTTT. Its translation: CASSLDPLGDTDTQYF.

This clonotype was seen only a few times. The chain is built from TRBV12-3 or TRBV12-4 and TRBJ2-3, with 11 bases lining up with TRBD2. This CDR3 is built from 16 residues. Losses at the gene ends were 5 bases for V and 5 bases for J; bases not matched to a gene: 9. Here the CDR3 reads CASSRMGLAVGDTQYF. The CDR3 DNA is TGTGCCAGCAGTCGAATGGGACTAGCGGTGGGAGATACGCAGTATTTT.

The CDR3 nucleotides read TGTGCCAGCTCAGCGGGTCGGGGCTATGGCTACACCTTC. This gives the protein CASSAGRGYGYTF. V usage is TRBV18 and J usage is TRBJ1-2; D call uncertain. Trimming removed 5 bases from V and 4 bases from J, with 11 bases in between. CDR1 is KGHSH and CDR2 is LQKENI in the germline V gene. CDR3 length: 13 residues.

In its sample, this clonotype was seen many times. V usage is TRBV20-1 and J usage is TRBJ2-5, with TRBD1 matching 8 bases. The CDR3 extends over 13 amino acids. Trimming at V came to 5 bases and at J to 5 bases, leaving 7 bases not matched to a gene. Germline V gene sequence: CDR1 DFQATT, CDR2 SNEGSKA (reference sequence). The CDR3 DNA is TGCAGTGCTGACGACAGGGGCGCGGAGACCCAGTACTTC. Translated: CSADDRGAETQYF.

This clonotype was observed at least ten times. The chain recombines TRBV27 with TRBJ2-4; 12 positions agree with TRBD2. The CDR3 has 18 residues. Germline V gene data show CDR1 as MNHEY and CDR2 as SMNVEV (reference sequence). After removal of 5 bases from V and 0 bases from J, the junction contained 8 bases not matched to a gene. This chain's CDR3 is CASSKLAGGIIAKNIQYF. CDR3 bases: TGTGCCAGCAGTAAACTAGCGGGGGGCATAATAGCCAAAAACATTCAGTACTTC.

The chain couples TRBV6-4 to TRBJ2-7; a possible D gene is TRBD2 (7 bases). V lost 7 bases and J lost 0, with 16 bases in between. The germline CDR1 and CDR2 sequences are MRHNA and SNTAGT. The CDR3 is 15 amino acids. In nucleotides, the CDR3 is TGTGCCAGCACCGCCGGGGGGCTCAGCTCCTACGAGCAGTACGTC. This gives the protein CASTAGGLSSYEQYV.

The rearrangement links TRBV5-6 to TRBJ1-5, with D possibly matching TRBD1 (5 bases). With 6 bases removed from V and 2 bases from J, the gap between germline ends came to 12 bases. The germline V gene encodes CDR1 SGHDT and CDR2 YYEEEE. CDR3 size: 14 residues. The CDR3 region is CASIRRGGNQPQHF. CDR3 nucleotide sequence: TGTGCCAGCATCCGCCGGGGGGGCAATCAGCCCCAGCATTTT.

V gene TRBV2 combines with J gene TRBJ1-1; 7 nucleotides agree with TRBD1. The germline V gene encodes CDR1 SNHLY and CDR2 FYNNEI. The CDR3 is 15 residues long. V trimming: 4 bases; J trimming: 2 bases; junction bases outside the gene matches: 7. The CDR3 coding sequence is TGTGCCAGCAGTGCCTCGACAGGGATCAACACTGAAGCTTTCTTT. Its protein product is CASSASTGINTEAFF.